These 10 T cell receptor beta chains came from one sample sequenced in a study of Ad26.COV2.S vaccination and SARS-CoV-2 variants. Only in-frame clones appear in the TCRdb table, and some are missing; sequencing was by immunoSEQ multiplex PCR. This sample carries about 350,000 clones, around 90% of them seen once, and the ten largest clones take roughly 3.1%. Treatment: about 20 received Ad26.COV2.S at low or high dose, single or two shots; several received placebo; per-sample allocation not given. Day 63 after the first injection of vaccine or placebo was the sampling time. The sequencing used peripheral blood, collected in a trial of Ad26.COV2.S vaccine versus placebo. The receptors come from a person between 18 and 65 years old who received the Ad26.COV2.S COVID-19 vaccine or a placebo.

The chain links TRBV11-3 to TRBJ2-1; 9 nucleotides line up with TRBD2. The CDR3 extends over 13 amino acids. Germline CDR1 is SGHNT and CDR2 is YENEEA. V was pared by 5 bases and J by 7 bases, with 3 bases of the junction left unmatched. The CDR3 DNA is TGTGCCAGCAGCAATAGCGGGGGAAATGAGCAGTTCTTC. Residues: CASSNSGGNEQFF.

CDR3 protein: CASSVAGTGVQETQYF. The CDR3 region has the DNA TGTGCCAGCAGCGTCGCCGGGACAGGGGTACAAGAGACCCAGTACTTC. V gene TRBV9 combines with J gene TRBJ2-5; TRBD1 agrees at 10 bases. Trimming removed 2 bases from V and 2 bases from J; junction bases left unmatched: 6. This CDR3 is built from 16 residues. Germline V CDR1 and CDR2: SGDLS, YYNGEE.

This chain links TRBV4-1 with TRBJ1-6; unclear D gene. Trimming stripped 0 bases from V and 8 bases from J, with 11 bases between. This CDR3 spans 15 amino acids. The germline CDR1 and CDR2 sequences are MGHRA and YSYEKL. Written as DNA, the CDR3 is TGCGCCAGCAGCCAAGACGGCATAGGTGATTCACCCCTCCACTTT. This codes for CASSQDGIGDSPLHF.

This chain links TRBV7-9 with TRBJ2-7; the D gene is possibly TRBD2 (5 bases). Germline loops: CDR1 SEHNR, CDR2 FQNEAQ (reference sequence). V lost 4 bases and J 0 bases, leaving 13 bases between the germline ends. This CDR3 is built from 15 residues. The CDR3, as DNA: TGTGCCAGCAGCTCCCCGGGAACGCCCTCCTACGAGCAGTACTTC. It is translated as CASSSPGTPSYEQYF. The variable domain in full, with the rest retrieved from reference TRBV7-9 and TRBJ2-7, is DTGVSQNPRHKITKRGQNVTFRCDPISEHNRLYWYRQTLGQGPEFLTYFQNEAQLEKSRLLSDRFSAERPKGSFSTLEIQRTEQGDSAMYLCASSSPGTPSYEQYFGPGTRLTVT.

V and J are TRBV9 and TRBJ1-1; D is ambiguous. In germline, CDR1 is SGDLS, CDR2 YYNGEE. V was shortened by 0 bases and J by 6 bases, with 12 bases between the two germline ends. This CDR3 is 14 amino acids long. The CDR3 loop is CASSVGMLAAEAFF. CDR3 sequence (DNA): TGTGCCAGCAGCGTAGGTATGCTCGCCGCTGAAGCTTTCTTT.

In its sample, this clone was seen once. DNA of the CDR3: TGTGCCAGCAAACGGACAGGGTCGAACACTGAAGCTTTCTTT. This gives the protein CASKRTGSNTEAFF. The V call is TRBV6-4, the J call TRBJ1-1; 8 bases align to TRBD1. V was pared by 7 bases and J by 1 base, with 5 bases of the junction left unmatched. This CDR3 spans 14 amino acids. Germline CDR1 MRHNA, CDR2 SNTAGT.

The chain carries TRBV6-5 and TRBJ1-6; D possibly corresponds to TRBD1 (5 bases). CDR3 size: 13 residues. The V end lost 6 bases, the J end lost 8 bases, and 11 bases lay between the germline ends. CDR1 MNHEY and CDR2 SVGAGI come from the germline V gene. Here the CDR3 DNA reads TGTGCCAGCAGGTCGCAGGGTCATTCACCCCTCCACTTT. Translated, it gives CASRSQGHSPLHF.

The chain uses TRBV19 and TRBJ1-1; TRBD1 aligns across 11 bases. Germline V gene sequence: CDR1 LNHDA, CDR2 SQIVND (reference sequence). J was trimmed by 5 bases and V by 9 bases; bases with no gene match: 8. CDR3 size: 14 residues. CDR3 DNA: TGTGCCAGACGGACAGGGGGCATTTGTACTGAAGCTTTCTTT. Its translation is CARRTGGICTEAFF.

V usage is TRBV5-8 and J usage is TRBJ2-7, with TRBD1 matching 9 bases. The CDR3 totals 13 residues. CDR1 is SGHTS, CDR2 YDEGEE, per germline. V lost 4 bases, J lost 4 bases, and 3 bases stayed unmatched. The CDR3 DNA reads as TGTGCCAGCAGCACCGACAGGGGGTACGAGCAGTACTTC. Encoded protein: CASSTDRGYEQYF.

This clone was detected only once. The chain has TRBV15 and TRBJ2-1; D is uncertain. The V end was cut by 3 bases, the J end by 6 bases, with 12 bases between. This CDR3 region has 14 residues. CDR1 and CDR2 from the germline V gene are LNHNV and YYDKDF (reference sequence). The DNA for the CDR3 is TGTGCCACCAGCAGGACCTCAGAGACCAATGAGCAGTTCTTC. Protein sequence: CATSRTSETNEQFF.